This TCR beta chain was found in a study of cytomegalovirus exposure and HLA in healthy donors. Comment on this clone: The antigen is unknown.

Both 60 Vbeta primers and 13 Jbeta primers went into the PCR. Produced via immunoSEQ multiplex PCR; TCRdb's table is partial and in-frame only. Of 100,000 or so clones listed, about 80% are singletons. Study-wide points: Information on immune exposure was restricted to one variable (CMV serostatus). The study flagged some 180 TCR beta chains as cytomegalovirus-associated. Among CMV-associated TCR beta chains, most appeared HLA-restricted in a later analysis. Follow-up analysis seemed to connect common viral pathogens with several of the most significant clusters identified.

This CDR3 spans 17 amino acids. Germline V lookup: CDR1 LNHDA, CDR2 SQIVND (reference sequence). The V end was cut by 4 bases, the J end by 0 bases, with 16 bases between. Sequencing was done on a sample of PBMCs. This clonotype was obtained from a man aged 25 to 40 in good health and CMV-seronegative. The chain carries TRBV19 and TRBJ1-5; D perhaps matches TRBD1 (6 bases). The chain's CDR3 is CASSTTGQLLSNQPQHF. CDR3 DNA: TGTGCCAGTAGTACGACAGGACAGTTGCTTAGCAATCAGCCCCAGCATTTT.